This passage covers 14 T cell receptor beta chains from one sample sequenced in a study of CD8 T cells in ankylosing spondylitis. Points from the study as a whole: Blood of patients with ankylosing spondylitis appeared to be characterized by a TCR beta motif of roughly eight highly homologous variants.

Their antigens are not known. TCRdb re-derived calls from the 5' RACE reads in MiXCR, one entry per CDR3 protein. Of around 770,000 distinct CDR3 sequences listed, roughly 20% are singletons. Sequenced sample: blood, either unsorted or a sorted T cell fraction (not recorded which). These receptor sequences come from a male donor with ankylosing spondylitis.

The chain carries TRBV29-1 and TRBJ1-1; unclear D gene. V was clipped by 7 bases and J by 0 bases, with 12 bases between them. This CDR3 is 13 amino acids long. The V gene's germline CDR1 is SQVTM and CDR2 ANQGSEA. The CDR3 region has the DNA TGCAGCGGAGGAATAACTATGAACACTGAAGCTTTCTTT. Translation gives CSGGITMNTEAFF.

A few counts support this clonotype. This chain joins TRBV3-1 and TRBJ1-5, with D possibly matching TRBD1 (5 bases). Looked up from germline, CDR1 is LGHDT and CDR2 is YNNKEL (reference sequence). The CDR3 sequence is 13 residues long. Between the trimmed V and J ends, which lost 3 bases and 4 bases, there was a span of 7 bases. Here the CDR3 reads CASSHGGNQPQHF. The DNA for the CDR3 is TGTGCCAGCAGCCATGGGGGGAATCAGCCCCAGCATTTT.

This clonotype was detected only a few times. The V and J genes are TRBV10-3 and TRBJ1-5; the match to TRBD1 covers 9 bases. Germline V gene data show CDR1 as ENHRY and CDR2 as SYGVKD. CDR3 length equals 15 residues. V lost 6 bases to trimming and J lost 5 bases; unmatched junction nucleotides: 8. The CDR3 is CAIRKDRGVDQPQHF. The CDR3 DNA follows: TGTGCCATCAGGAAGGACAGGGGAGTTGATCAGCCCCAGCATTTT.

The J gene is TRBJ2-2, the V gene TRBV6-4, with D maybe TRBD2 (6 bases). CDR3 size: 19 residues. In germline, CDR1 is MRHNA, CDR2 SNTAGT. V was cut by 5 bases and J by 6 bases, with 28 bases left in between. CDR3 sequence reads: CASSHRGELGLSRAGELFF. The DNA for the CDR3 is TGTGCCAGCAGTCACCGCGGGGAACTAGGATTAAGCAGGGCCGGGGAGCTGTTTTTT.

The rearrangement links TRBV5-1 to TRBJ2-1; TRBD2 matches 16 bases. V was clipped by 7 bases and J by 7 bases; unmatched bases: 5. Germline values: CDR1 SGHRS, CDR2 YFSETQ. The CDR3 contains 15 residues. The CDR3 here is CASSGLAGGQNEQFF. CDR3 bases: TGCGCCAGCTCGGGACTAGCGGGAGGGCAAAATGAGCAGTTCTTC. Based on the CDR3 plus reference TRBV5-1 and TRBJ2-1, the full variable domain is KAGVTQTPRYLIKTRGQQVTLSCSPISGHRSVSWYQQTPGQGLQFLFEYFSETQRNKGNFPGRFSGRQFSNSRSEMNVSTLELGDSALYLCASSGLAGGQNEQFFGPGTRLTVL.

This clonotype came up a few times. V is TRBV6-1 and J is TRBJ2-2, with TRBD1 identical over 9 bases. This CDR3 is built from 14 residues. CDR1 is MNHNS and CDR2 is SASEGT in the germline V gene. Trimming took 2 bases from V and 13 from J; bases not matched to a gene: 8. The CDR3 DNA reads TGTGCCAGCAGTGAAAGGGGAGACAGGGGGTCGCTGTTTTTT. Protein: CASSERGDRGSLFF.

This clonotype was seen a handful of times. An end of the junction does not agree with germline; a read error may underlie this. The CDR3 DNA sequence: TGCGCCAGCACCTTGACTAGCGGAGGGGTTTACAATGAGCAGTTCTTC. It yields the protein CASTLTSGGVYNEQFF. V and J are TRBV5-1 and TRBJ2-1; TRBD2 aligns across 9 bases. The CDR3 is 16 amino acids. Germline CDR1 and CDR2: SGHRS and YFSETQ.

This chain uses TRBV4-1 with TRBJ1-5; 8 positions match TRBD1. The CDR3 spans 14 residues. The J segment lost 7 bases and the V segment lost 3 bases, leaving 5 bases of the junction unmatched. Germline V gene data show CDR1 as MGHRA and CDR2 as YSYEKL. CDR3 nucleotides: TGCGCCAGCAGCCACGACAGGGGTGGCCAGCCCCAGCATTTT. It encodes CASSHDRGGQPQHF.

The CDR3 DNA is TGTGCCAGCAGTATAGCGGGAGGAAGCGCCGGGGAGCTGTTTTTT. Translation: CASSIAGGSAGELFF. V and J are TRBV25-1 and TRBJ2-2, with 10 bases aligning to TRBD2. CDR3 length equals 15 residues. V lost 5 bases, J lost 6 bases, and 6 bases stayed unmatched. Germline CDR1 and CDR2: MGHDK and SYGVNS. Complete variable domain (other parts from reference TRBV25-1 and TRBJ2-2): EADIYQTPRYLVIGTGKKITLECSQTMGHDKMYWYQQDPGMELHLIHYSYGVNSTEKGDLSSESTVSRIRTEHFPLTLESARPSHTSQYLCASSIAGGSAGELFFGEGSRLTVL.

The rearrangement joins TRBV12-3 or TRBV12-4 to TRBJ1-1; D ambiguous. The CDR3 is 15 residues long. V was cut by 0 bases and J by 0 bases, with 8 bases left in between. CDR3 residues: CASSLAASMNTEAFF. As DNA, the CDR3 is TGTGCCAGCAGTTTAGCGGCCAGTATGAACACTGAAGCTTTCTTT.

The chain uses TRBV6-2 or TRBV6-3 and TRBJ2-2; maybe TRBD1 (7 bases). Germline values: CDR1 MNHEY, CDR2 SVGEGT. CDR3 length equals 19 residues. Deletions cut 7 bases from V and 0 bases from J, with 24 bases between. The chain's CDR3 is CASTQTGSLSGANTGELFF. The CDR3 nucleotides are TGTGCCAGCACCCAGACAGGGTCCCTTAGCGGAGCGAACACCGGGGAGCTGTTTTTT.

This clonotype was observed many times. V gene TRBV5-1 combines with J gene TRBJ1-1; no clear D. Germline lookup yields CDR1 SGHRS and CDR2 YFSETQ. This CDR3 comprises 15 residues. V gave up 0 bases and J gave up 4 bases, with 13 bases separating them. The CDR3 DNA sequence: TGCGCCAGCAGCTTGGATTCGGGGTCGACCACTGAAGCTTTCTTT. As protein: CASSLDSGSTTEAFF. Full variable domain (outside the CDR3, taken from reference TRBV5-1 and TRBJ1-1): KAGVTQTPRYLIKTRGQQVTLSCSPISGHRSVSWYQQTPGQGLQFLFEYFSETQRNKGNFPGRFSGRQFSNSRSEMNVSTLELGDSALYLCASSLDSGSTTEAFFGQGTRLTVV.

This clonotype has only a few counts. J is TRBJ2-1 and V is TRBV4-1, with D maybe TRBD1 (6 bases). Germline lookup yields CDR1 MGHRA and CDR2 YSYEKL. The CDR3 loop spans 14 amino acids. Trimming removed 3 bases from V and 5 bases from J, with 11 bases in between. The CDR3, as DNA: TGCGCCAGCAGCCACCCTGGGGGCCACAATGAGCAGTTCTTC. Translated: CASSHPGGHNEQFF.

The chain joins TRBV7-3 to TRBJ2-2, with D possibly being TRBD2 (6 bases). CDR1 is SGHTA, CDR2 FQGTGA, per germline. This CDR3 spans 15 amino acids. Trimming cost V 5 bases and J 5 bases, with 15 bases left between them. This CDR3 is CASSLEGRQTGELFF. CDR3 in DNA: TGTGCCAGCAGCCTGGAGGGGCGACAAACCGGGGAGCTGTTTTTT.